The sample holds a few counts of the clone carrying this T cell receptor (beta chain). As yet, its antigen is unknown. These data belong to a study of cytomegalovirus exposure and HLA in healthy donors. At the level of the study: One earlier analysis, a look at approximately 180 million T cells, found some 120 million unique TCR beta sequences.

CDR1 and CDR2 (germline): SGDLS, YYNGEE. This CDR3 contains 15 residues. V lost 4 bases, J lost 4 bases, and 8 bases stayed unmatched. Primers: 60 Vbeta forward and 13 Jbeta reverse. The protocol was immunoSEQ multiplex PCR, while the TCRdb copy is restricted to in-frame clones and leaves out a portion. The sample includes some 150,000 clones, roughly 10% seen only once; the top ten take 1.5% to 2%. General observations from the study: Information on immune exposure was restricted to one variable (CMV serostatus).

This sequence was found in a male donor in good health and CMV-seronegative. Sequencing was carried out using PBMCs. The chain joins TRBV9 to TRBJ1-2, with 9 positions matching TRBD1. The CDR3 nucleotides are TGTGCCAGCAGCTTAAGGACAGGGGCAGGCTATGGCTACACCTTC. Its protein is CASSLRTGAGYGYTF.